A selection of T cell receptor beta chains follows, all from one sample in a study of blood T cell repertoires in COVID-19. Method: immunoSEQ multiplex PCR; TCRdb's copy keeps in-frame clones and lacks some. The table records over 200,000 clones, around 90% of them present only once. Sequencing was performed on peripheral blood. The source is a woman in her thirties with acute or convalescent COVID-19. The CDR3 runs from the conserved cysteine through the conserved F or W. A D gene is named only where the DNA matches it firmly. Clone sizes are given selectively: once, few, many, or a class where the clone is expanded.

D | size | length | J | V | CDR3 | DNA
NA | NA | 15 | TRBJ2-7 | TRBV5-6 | CASSLLPGSTYEQYF | TGTGCCAGCAGCTTGCTTCCCGGGAGTACGTACGAGCAGTACTTC
NA | NA | 13 | TRBJ2-5 | TRBV19 | CASSIGAVGTQYF | TGTGCCAGTAGTATAGGGGCAGTTGGGACCCAGTACTTC
TRBD2 | NA | 15 | TRBJ2-7 | TRBV9 | CASSVSGIFSDEQYF | TGTGCCAGCAGCGTCAGCGGGATCTTTAGCGACGAGCAGTACTTC
TRBD1 | NA | 13 | TRBJ2-1 | TRBV24-1 | CATGQGVNNEQFF | TGTGCCACGGGACAGGGGGTCAACAATGAGCAGTTCTTC
NA | once | 16 | TRBJ1-1 | TRBV5-8 | CASSLVGRGWGTEAFF | TGTGCCAGCAGCTTGGTTGGCAGGGGTTGGGGCACTGAAGCTTTCTTT
NA | once | 13 | TRBJ1-2 | TRBV10-2 | CASSVDRSYGYTF | TGCGCCAGCAGCGTTGACAGGAGCTATGGCTACACCTTC
TRBD2 | NA | 15 | TRBJ2-7 | TRBV18 | CASSPPTSGTYEQYF | TGTGCCAGCTCACCACCGACTAGCGGGACCTACGAGCAGTACTTC
TRBD2 | NA | 16 | TRBJ2-7 | TRBV19 | CASSPGTSRTRYEQYF | TGTGCCAGTAGTCCTGGGACTAGTCGGACTCGTTACGAGCAGTACTTC
NA | NA | 13 | TRBJ1-3 | TRBV30 | CAWSAPPGNTIYF | TGTGCCTGGAGCGCGCCCCCTGGAAACACCATATATTTT
NA | NA | 12 | TRBJ2-1 | TRBV19 | CASSISDNEQFF | TGTGCCAGTAGTATTTCCGACAATGAGCAGTTCTTC
NA | NA | 14 | TRBJ2-7 | TRBV7-2 | CASSIRRGINEQYF | TGTGCCAGCAGCATCCGGAGGGGAATCAACGAGCAGTACTTC
TRBD2 | NA | 19 | TRBJ2-4 | TRBV11-2 | CASSSFGLAGVRAKNIQYF | TGTGCCAGCAGCTCCTTCGGTCTAGCGGGAGTCCGAGCCAAAAACATTCAGTACTTC
TRBD1 | NA | 14 | TRBJ2-3 | TRBV18 | CASQQGVGTDTQYF | TGTGCCAGCCAACAGGGGGTTGGCACAGATACGCAGTATTTT
NA | NA | 11 | TRBJ2-7 | TRBV5-1 | CASSLGDEQYF | TGCGCCAGCAGCTTGGGAGACGAGCAGTACTTC
NA | once | 11 | TRBJ1-2 | TRBV2 | CASSLGDGYTF | TGTGCCAGCAGTCTGGGCGATGGCTACACCTTC
NA | NA | 12 | TRBJ1-2 | TRBV29-1 | CSVEGSANGYTF | TGCAGCGTTGAAGGTAGTGCCAATGGCTACACCTTC
TRBD2 | NA | 15 | TRBJ2-1 | TRBV7-9 | CASSFSSGTYNEQFF | TGTGCCAGCAGCTTCTCTAGCGGGACCTACAATGAGCAGTTCTTC
TRBD1 | NA | 13 | TRBJ2-1 | TRBV9 | CASSVTGGNEQFF | TGTGCCAGCAGCGTGACAGGGGGGAATGAGCAGTTCTTC
NA | once | 15 | TRBJ1-3 | TRBV19 | CASSMSGAPGNTIYF | TGTGCCAGTAGTATGTCAGGGGCTCCTGGAAACACCATATATTTT
TRBD1 | NA | 15 | TRBJ2-3 | TRBV14 | CASSGGQGVTDTQYF | TGTGCCAGCAGCGGAGGACAGGGGGTCACAGATACGCAGTATTTT
TRBD1 | once | 15 | TRBJ2-6 | TRBV30 | CAWKGQGSGANVLTF | TGTGCCTGGAAGGGACAGGGGTCTGGGGCCAACGTCCTGACTTTC
NA | once | 13 | TRBJ2-5 | TRBV6-2/TRBV6-3 | CASSYRWRETQYF | TGTGCCAGCAGTTACAGGTGGAGGGAGACCCAGTACTTC
TRBD1 | few | 15 | TRBJ2-5 | TRBV14 | CASSQAGTAQETQYF | TGTGCCAGCAGCCAAGCGGGGACAGCTCAAGAGACCCAGTACTTC
TRBD1 | few | 13 | TRBJ1-4 | TRBV2 | CASFDRDSEKLFF | TGTGCCAGTTTTGACAGGGACAGTGAAAAACTGTTTTTT
NA | NA | 13 | TRBJ1-2 | TRBV30 | CAWSVGINYGYTF | TGTGCCTGGAGTGTGGGCATTAACTATGGCTACACCTTC
TRBD1 | NA | 17 | TRBJ2-2 | TRBV5-4 | CASSSTAGQGYSGELFF | TGTGCCAGCAGCTCAACCGCGGGACAGGGGTATTCCGGGGAGCTGTTTTTT
TRBD1 | NA | 14 | TRBJ2-7 | TRBV27 | CASSSRDRAYEQYF | TGTGCCAGCAGCTCCAGGGACAGGGCCTACGAGCAGTACTTC
TRBD1 | once | 14 | TRBJ1-2 | TRBV29-1 | CSAVGQGRDYGYTF | TGCAGCGCGGTCGGACAGGGGCGCGACTATGGCTACACCTTC
NA | NA | 14 | TRBJ2-5 | TRBV27 | CASSLWVGGETQYF | TGTGCCAGCAGTTTATGGGTGGGAGGAGAGACCCAGTACTTC
NA | NA | 11 | TRBJ2-2 | TRBV6-2/TRBV6-3 | CASSYLGELFF | TGTGCCAGCAGTTACCTCGGGGAGCTGTTTTTT
NA | NA | 13 | TRBJ2-7 | TRBV4-1 | CASSQLRGYEQYF | TGCGCCAGCAGCCAATTACGAGGCTACGAGCAGTACTTC
NA | NA | 15 | TRBJ1-5 | TRBV4-2 | CASSRSPEGNQPQHF | TGTGCCAGCAGCCGATCGCCCGAGGGCAATCAGCCCCAGCATTTT
NA | many | 13 | TRBJ1-2 | TRBV12-3/TRBV12-4 | CASSLEAGNGYTF | TGTGCCAGCAGTTTAGAGGCAGGGAATGGCTACACCTTC
NA | NA | 12 | TRBJ2-3 | TRBV11-2 | CAIPWRADTQYF | TGTGCCATCCCATGGCGGGCAGATACGCAGTATTTT
TRBD1 | NA | 15 | TRBJ2-2 | TRBV9 | CASSRTTGFTGELFF | TGTGCCAGCAGCCGGACGACAGGGTTCACCGGGGAGCTGTTTTTT
NA | NA | 16 | TRBJ2-3 | TRBV5-6 | CASSSPGRAMKDTQYF | TGTGCCAGCAGCTCCCCCGGCAGGGCTATGAAAGATACGCAGTATTTT
TRBD1 | NA | 15 | TRBJ1-5 | TRBV6-5 | CASNLGTGDNQPQHF | TGTGCCAGCAACCTCGGGACAGGAGACAATCAGCCCCAGCATTTT
NA | NA | 15 | TRBJ2-5 | TRBV5-4 | CASSLSLARQETQYF | TGTGCCAGCAGCTTGTCGCTAGCGAGACAAGAGACCCAGTACTTC
NA | NA | 11 | TRBJ1-6 | TRBV7-2 | CAVPRLYPLHF | TGTGCCGTTCCGCGTCTCTATCCCCTCCACTTT
NA | NA | 12 | TRBJ1-2 | TRBV12-3/TRBV12-4 | CASSFPLGGATF | TGTGCCAGCAGTTTCCCCCTCGGAGGCGCCACCTTC
NA | NA | 16 | TRBJ1-5 | TRBV27 | CASSSSSVSGNQPQHF | TGTGCCAGCAGTTCGAGTTCCGTTTCTGGCAATCAGCCCCAGCATTTT
TRBD2 | once | 16 | TRBJ2-1 | TRBV9 | CASSVVGSGRVNEQFF | TGTGCCAGCAGCGTGGTAGGGAGCGGGAGGGTCAATGAGCAGTTCTTC
TRBD1 | NA | 14 | TRBJ1-5 | TRBV25-1 | CASGTGTGERPQHF | TGTGCCAGCGGGACCGGGACAGGGGAACGGCCCCAGCATTTT
TRBD1 | NA | 14 | TRBJ1-4 | TRBV7-8 | CASSLGTGAEKLFF | TGTGCCAGCAGCTTAGGGACAGGGGCAGAAAAACTGTTTTTT
NA | NA | 16 | TRBJ1-5 | TRBV14 | CASSRLIRSSNQPQHF | TGTGCCAGCAGCCGACTAATAAGGAGTAGCAATCAGCCCCAGCATTTT
NA | NA | 16 | TRBJ1-2 | TRBV7-3 | CASSPGPQGQNYGYTF | TGTGCCAGCAGCCCTGGGCCGCAGGGGCAAAACTATGGCTACACCTTC
NA | NA | 14 | TRBJ2-3 | TRBV2 | CASSDRLRVDTQYF | TGTGCCAGCAGTGATCGCCTGAGGGTCGATACGCAGTATTTT
TRBD1 | once | 15 | TRBJ1-6 | TRBV7-2 | CASSPLGQGRSPLHF | TGTGCCAGCAGCCCATTGGGACAGGGGAGGTCACCCCTCCACTTT
NA | once | 17 | TRBJ2-1 | TRBV3-1/TRBV3-2 | CASSQDRGGCGYNEQFF | TGTGCCAGCAGCCAAGATAGGGGGGGTTGCGGATACAATGAGCAGTTCTTC
NA | NA | 14 | TRBJ1-1 | TRBV30 | CAWRAGPQDTEAFF | TGTGCCTGGAGGGCCGGGCCACAGGACACTGAAGCTTTCTTT